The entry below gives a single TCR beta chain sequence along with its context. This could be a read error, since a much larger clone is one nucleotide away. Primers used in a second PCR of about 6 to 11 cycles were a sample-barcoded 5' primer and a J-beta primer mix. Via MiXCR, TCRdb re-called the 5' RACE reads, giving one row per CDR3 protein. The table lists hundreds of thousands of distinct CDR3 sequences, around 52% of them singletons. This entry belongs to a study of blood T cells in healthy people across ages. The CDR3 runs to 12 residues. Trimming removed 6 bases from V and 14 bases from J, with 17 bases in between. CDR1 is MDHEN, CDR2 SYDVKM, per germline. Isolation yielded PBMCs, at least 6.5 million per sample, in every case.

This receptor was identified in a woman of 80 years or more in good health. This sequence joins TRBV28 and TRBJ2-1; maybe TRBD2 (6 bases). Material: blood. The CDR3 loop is CASSPWGEVEFF. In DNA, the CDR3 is TGTGCCAGCAGCCCGTGGGGGGAGGTTGAGTTCTTC. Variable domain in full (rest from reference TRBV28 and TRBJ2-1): DVKVTQSSRYLVKRTGEKVFLECVQDMDHENMFWYRQDPGLGLRLIYFSYDVKMKEKGDIPEGYSVSREKKERFSLILESASTNQTSMYLCASSPWGEVEFFGPGTRLTVL.